This is a list of T cell receptor beta chains from one sample in a study of blood T cell repertoires in COVID-19. TCRdb's copy holds only in-frame clones and misses some; the assay was immunoSEQ multiplex PCR. The data contain 200,000 to 250,000 clones, about 83% of them singletons. The sequenced sample consisted of peripheral blood. Receptors were obtained from a woman younger than 45 with COVID-19, enrolled during active disease. The CDR3 runs from the conserved cysteine through the conserved F or W. Fields, in order: D gene, V gene, J gene, clone size, CDR3 protein, CDR3 DNA. A D gene is named only where the DNA matches it firmly. Where a row states a size, it is once, few, many or the class of an expanded clone; other rows omit it.

NA	TRBV2	TRBJ1-1	NA	CASRLPRLAFF	TGTGCCAGCCGGCTGCCGCGGTTGGCTTTCTTT
NA	TRBV4-1	TRBJ2-7	once	CASSQVPDRGFYEQYF	TGCGCCAGCAGCCAAGTCCCCGACAGAGGATTCTACGAGCAGTACTTC
TRBD2	TRBV18	TRBJ2-1	NA	CASSPGTSGNNEQFF	TGTGCCAGCTCACCGGGGACTAGCGGGAACAATGAGCAGTTCTTC
TRBD1	TRBV20-1	TRBJ2-3	NA	CSASWRTQGPLQRPQYF	TGCAGTGCTAGTTGGAGAACACAGGGGCCCCTCCAACGCCCACAGTATTTT
TRBD1	TRBV5-4	TRBJ1-2	NA	CASSLEGAPSYGYTF	TGTGCCAGCAGCTTGGAGGGGGCACCTAGCTATGGCTACACCTTC
NA	TRBV9	TRBJ2-7	NA	CASSVAAGRSYEQYF	TGTGCCAGCAGCGTAGCTGCGGGCCGATCCTACGAGCAGTACTTC
NA	TRBV4-3	TRBJ1-4	NA	CASSQGLWKSGEKLFF	TGCGCCAGCAGCCAAGGGTTGTGGAAAAGCGGGGAAAAACTGTTTTTT
NA	TRBV6-5	TRBJ2-7	NA	CANAVEIEQYF	TGTGCCAACGCAGTGGAGATCGAGCAGTACTTC
TRBD1	TRBV29-1	TRBJ2-7	NA	CSASTGAAYEQYF	TGCAGCGCATCGACAGGGGCCGCCTACGAGCAGTACTTC
TRBD2	TRBV29-1	TRBJ2-3	NA	CSTAGTSGVSTDTQYF	TGCAGCACGGCCGGGACTAGCGGGGTGAGCACAGATACGCAGTATTTT
NA	TRBV11-2	TRBJ2-7	NA	CASSSGTYTYEQYF	TGTGCCAGCAGCTCTGGGACTTATACCTACGAGCAGTACTTC
TRBD2	TRBV19	TRBJ2-5	NA	CASSIGLAGPQETQYF	TGTGCCAGTAGCATAGGACTAGCGGGCCCCCAAGAGACCCAGTACTTC
TRBD1	TRBV2	TRBJ1-1	NA	CASKLDRGGTEAFF	TGTGCCAGCAAATTGGACAGGGGAGGGACTGAAGCTTTCTTT